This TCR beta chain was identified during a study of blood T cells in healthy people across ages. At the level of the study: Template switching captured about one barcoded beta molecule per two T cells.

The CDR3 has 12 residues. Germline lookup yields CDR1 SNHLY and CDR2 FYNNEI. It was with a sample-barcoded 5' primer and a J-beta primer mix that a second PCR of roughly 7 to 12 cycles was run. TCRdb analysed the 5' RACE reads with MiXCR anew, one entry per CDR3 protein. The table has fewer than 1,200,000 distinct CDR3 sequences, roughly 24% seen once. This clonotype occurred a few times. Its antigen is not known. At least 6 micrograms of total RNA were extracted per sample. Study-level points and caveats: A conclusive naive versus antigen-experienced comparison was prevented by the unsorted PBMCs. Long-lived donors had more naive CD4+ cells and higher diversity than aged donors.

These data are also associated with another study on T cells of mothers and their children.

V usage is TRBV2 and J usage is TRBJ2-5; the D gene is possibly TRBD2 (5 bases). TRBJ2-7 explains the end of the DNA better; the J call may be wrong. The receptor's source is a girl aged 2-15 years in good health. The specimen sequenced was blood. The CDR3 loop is CASGPDLYEQYF. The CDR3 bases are TGTGCCAGCGGGCCGGACTTATACGAGCAGTACTTC.